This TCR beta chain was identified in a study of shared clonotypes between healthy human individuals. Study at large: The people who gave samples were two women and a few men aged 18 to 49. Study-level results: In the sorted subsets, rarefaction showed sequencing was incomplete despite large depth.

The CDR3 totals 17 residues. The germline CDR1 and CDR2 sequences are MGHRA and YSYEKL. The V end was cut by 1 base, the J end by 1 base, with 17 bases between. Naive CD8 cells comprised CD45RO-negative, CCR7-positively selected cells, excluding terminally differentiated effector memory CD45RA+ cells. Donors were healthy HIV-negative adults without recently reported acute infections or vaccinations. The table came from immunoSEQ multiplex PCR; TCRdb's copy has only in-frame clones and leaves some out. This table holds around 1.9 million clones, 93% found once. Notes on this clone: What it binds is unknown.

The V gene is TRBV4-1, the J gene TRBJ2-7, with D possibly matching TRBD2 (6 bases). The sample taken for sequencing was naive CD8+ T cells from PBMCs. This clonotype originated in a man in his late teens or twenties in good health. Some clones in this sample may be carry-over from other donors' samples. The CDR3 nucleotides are TGCGCCAGCAGCCAAGTCAAAGGAATGCGGGGTTCCTACGAGCAGTACTTC. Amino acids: CASSQVKGMRGSYEQYF.